This T cell receptor beta chain was identified during a study of blood T cell repertoires in COVID-19. As for the study in general: The study drew acute and convalescent COVID-19 samples from the United States, Italy and Spain. In each case, the material was cDNA or gDNA derived from T cells, B-cell-depleted T cells, or PBMCs.

V shed 4 bases and J 6 bases; nucleotides not matched to a gene: 7. The CDR3 has 14 residues. Germline CDR1 SGHDN, CDR2 FVKESK. Source study methods: Estimation of nucleated cell counts relied on the amplification of reference gene primers. Here immunoSEQ multiplex PCR was the method, and the copy in TCRdb shows in-frame clones only, minus some. That table gives V, J and clone size, and the DNA gave D and trimming. Counted here are under 200,000 clones, 70% to 90% occurring once; the ten biggest clones make up roughly 8%. The receptor comes from a man between 60 and 75 years old with acute or convalescent COVID-19. This chain joins TRBV14 and TRBJ2-7; 9 bases agree with TRBD1. The sample was peripheral blood. This CDR3 is CASSPWTGAGEQYF. CDR3 nucleotides: TGTGCCAGCAGCCCCTGGACAGGGGCTGGCGAGCAGTACTTC.